The following is a T cell receptor beta chain sequence with its context. As originally analysed: The authors estimated nucleated cell counts from reference gene primer amplification. The method was immunoSEQ multiplex PCR; TCRdb's version includes in-frame clones alone and lacks a portion of them. The DNA gave D and trimming, while V, J and clone size come from that table. The sample consists of approximately 150,000 clones, just over 85% of them appearing once. This CDR3 is 16 amino acids long. Trimming at V came to 2 bases and at J to 6 bases, leaving 7 bases not matched to a gene. From germline, CDR1 is SGHNT and CDR2 YYREEE (reference sequence). This sample stems from a study of blood T cell repertoires in COVID-19. Overall study: Samples of COVID-19 (acute and convalescent) were obtained from the United States, Italy and Spain. From T cells, B-cell-depleted T cells, or PBMCs came the material, which was cDNA or gDNA.

Input material: peripheral blood. This chain links TRBV5-4 with TRBJ2-1, with 11 bases matching TRBD2. The source of this sequence is a man between 65 and 80 years old with acute or convalescent COVID-19. The CDR3 here is CASSLRGGLAVNEQFF. CDR3 DNA sequence: TGTGCCAGCAGCTTAAGGGGGGGACTAGCGGTCAATGAGCAGTTCTTC.